Below are 30 T cell receptor beta chains sequenced from a single sample in a study of PD-1 blockade in classical Hodgkin lymphoma. Generated by immunoSEQ multiplex PCR, the TCRdb table keeps only in-frame clones and is missing some. Here the sample spans about 19,000 clones, about 85% being singletons. The sample's time point: cycle 4 day 1 (C4D1), after less than seven weeks of nivolumab. Every patient relapsed after autologous stem cell transplantation, and brentuximab vedotin exposure varied. CD8+ T cells were isolated from thawed PBMCs by magnetic negative selection. Sample: CD8+ T cells from blood, taken before the fourth cycle of nivolumab. These receptors were collected from a human donor with classical Hodgkin lymphoma.

The chain's CDR3 is CASSSPGLGDTEAFF. The CDR3 DNA reads TGTGCCAGCAGTAGCCCAGGGTTGGGCGACACTGAAGCTTTCTTT. This chain joins TRBV2 and TRBJ1-1; possible D gene TRBD1, 5 bases. The CDR3 is 15 residues long. Germline lookup yields CDR1 SNHLY and CDR2 FYNNEI. Trimming removed 5 bases from V and 3 bases from J, with 16 bases in between.

V gene TRBV11-3 combines with J gene TRBJ2-7; 8 nucleotides match TRBD2. The CDR3 contains 14 residues. CDR1 and CDR2 (germline): SGHNT, YENEEA. V lost 5 bases, J lost 5 bases, and 8 bases stayed unmatched. CDR3 DNA: TGTGCCAGCAGCCAGGCGGGAGGCGGAGACGAGCAGTACTTC. It translates to CASSQAGGGDEQYF.

V and J are TRBV15 and TRBJ2-5, with 9 bases identical to TRBD2. TRBJ2-7 matches the DNA end more closely, so the J call is doubtful. Germline V gene lookup returns CDR1 LNHNV and CDR2 YYDKDF (reference sequence). This CDR3 contains 16 residues. The CDR3 loop reads CATSPLNGLAIYEQYF. The CDR3 region has the DNA TGTGCCACCAGCCCCCTAAATGGACTAGCGATTTACGAGCAGTACTTC.

This chain joins TRBV5-1 and TRBJ2-3, with a tentative D call TRBD1 (6 bases). Trimming took 7 bases from V and 1 from J, leaving 16 bases between them. The germline gives CDR1 SGHRS, CDR2 YFSETQ. The CDR3 runs to 15 residues. This CDR3 is CASGARQEGTDTQYF. CDR3 bases: TGCGCCAGCGGGGCCCGACAGGAAGGCACAGATACGCAGTATTTT.

The chain is built from TRBV28 and TRBJ2-6; D unresolved. The length of the CDR3 is 20 residues. CDR1 is MDHEN, CDR2 SYDVKM, per germline. Deletions cut 1 base from V and 2 bases from J, with 21 bases between. The CDR3 coding sequence is TGTGCCAGCAGTTTATCGGTGGTGGTGACACCTGTCACTGGGGCCAACGTCCTGACTTTC. It codes for CASSLSVVVTPVTGANVLTF. Full variable domain (remainder filled in from reference TRBV28 and TRBJ2-6): DVKVTQSSRYLVKRTGEKVFLECVQDMDHENMFWYRQDPGLGLRLIYFSYDVKMKEKGDIPEGYSVSREKKERFSLILESASTNQTSMYLCASSLSVVVTPVTGANVLTFGAGSRLTVL.

This chain uses TRBV7-9 with TRBJ2-7; D remains unclear. The V end was cut by 7 bases, the J end by 3 bases, with 19 bases between. The V gene's germline CDR1 is SEHNR and CDR2 FQNEAQ (reference sequence). The CDR3 runs 15 residues. As DNA, the CDR3 is TGTGCCAGCACCATCCAGACACCGACGGGCTACGAGCAGTACTTC. Translation: CASTIQTPTGYEQYF.

This chain links TRBV9 with TRBJ2-7, with D tentatively TRBD1 (6 bases). The CDR3 extends over 14 amino acids. V was cut by 1 base and J by 0 bases, with 8 bases left in between. The germline gives CDR1 SGDLS, CDR2 YYNGEE. The DNA for the CDR3 is TGTGCCAGCAGCGTACAGGGGAGCTCCTACGAGCAGTACTTC. Translation: CASSVQGSSYEQYF.

This clone has only one observation. The chain employs TRBV27 and TRBJ1-5; D remains ambiguous. The CDR3 is 13 amino acids. CDR1 is MNHEY, CDR2 SMNVEV, per germline (reference sequence). The V gene lost 3 bases and the J gene lost 3 bases, with 6 bases spanning the gap. As DNA, the CDR3 is TGTGCCAGCAGTTTGGGCTACAATCAGCCCCAGCATTTT. Translating gives CASSLGYNQPQHF.

The chain combines TRBV5-5 with TRBJ2-7; 11 positions match TRBD1. J gave up 5 bases and V 4 bases, and 8 bases lay outside the gene matches. The CDR3 is made up of 15 amino acids. Germline V lookup: CDR1 SGHKS, CDR2 YYEKEE (reference sequence). DNA of the CDR3: TGTGCCAGCAGCACAGGACAGGGGGCAGGTCACGAGCAGTACTTC. Encoded protein: CASSTGQGAGHEQYF.

This chain uses TRBV27 with TRBJ2-1, with D possibly being TRBD2 (6 bases). CDR3 length equals 15 residues. V shed 5 bases and J shed 8 bases, with 19 bases lying between them. The germline V gene encodes CDR1 MNHEY and CDR2 SMNVEV (reference sequence). The CDR3 reads CASSPTPTGADEQFF. CDR3 bases: TGTGCCAGCAGTCCGACTCCGACGGGAGCAGATGAGCAGTTCTTC.

The chain is built from TRBV27 and TRBJ1-5, with D possibly being TRBD1 (5 bases). The CDR3 runs 17 residues. Looked up from germline, CDR1 is MNHEY and CDR2 is SMNVEV (reference sequence). The V end lost 0 bases, the J end lost 2 bases, and 14 bases lay between the germline ends. The CDR3 sequence: CASSLSATGAGNQPQHF. DNA of the CDR3: TGTGCCAGCAGTTTATCGGCCACCGGGGCCGGCAATCAGCCCCAGCATTTT.

V is TRBV27 and J is TRBJ2-5, with 7 bases fitting TRBD1. Near its end, the DNA agrees better with TRBJ2-7, so the J call may be wrong. The length of the CDR3 is 15 residues. The germline V gene has CDR1 MNHEY and CDR2 SMNVEV (reference sequence). CDR3 bases: TGTGCCAGCAGTTTAGGGACAGAAGCCACCTACGAGCAGTACTTC. This gives the protein CASSLGTEATYEQYF.

This chain uses TRBV4-1 with TRBJ2-7; D gene ambiguous. This CDR3 has 14 residues. V dropped 0 bases and J dropped 2 bases, with 8 bases sitting between them. In germline, CDR1 is MGHRA, CDR2 YSYEKL. This chain's CDR3 is CASSQENQPYEQYF. DNA for the CDR3: TGCGCCAGCAGCCAAGAAAACCAGCCCTACGAGCAGTACTTC.

The chain carries TRBV10-2 and TRBJ1-2; 8 bases match TRBD1. The V gene end was trimmed by 8 bases and the J gene end by 6 bases; junction bases not matched to a gene: 8. Germline V gene data show CDR1 as WSHSY and CDR2 as SAAADI. This CDR3 is built from 13 residues. CDR3 loop: CASSPDRADGYTF. The CDR3 region has the DNA TGCGCCAGCTCCCCGGACAGGGCGGATGGCTACACCTTC.

This clone was picked up one time. This chain connects TRBV19 to TRBJ1-2; 7 nucleotides align to TRBD1. This CDR3 spans 14 amino acids. V was pared by 6 bases and J by 3 bases, with 7 bases of the junction left unmatched. Germline values: CDR1 LNHDA, CDR2 SQIVND (reference sequence). The CDR3 nucleotides are TGTGCCAGTAGACGACAGGGTTTAGACTATGGCTACACCTTC. The encoded protein is CASRRQGLDYGYTF.

The V and J genes are TRBV13 and TRBJ2-1; D possibly corresponds to TRBD2 (5 bases). The length of the CDR3 is 14 residues. CDR1 is PRHDT, CDR2 FYEKMQ, per germline (reference sequence). Trimming pared 3 bases from V and 3 bases from J, leaving 9 bases between. The CDR3 nucleotides are TGTGCCAGCAGCTTCCGGGGTTACTACAATGAGCAGTTCTTC. It specifies CASSFRGYYNEQFF.

The chain combines TRBV27 with TRBJ2-1; 12 nucleotides agree with TRBD2. This CDR3 spans 14 amino acids. Losses at the gene ends were 7 bases for V and 8 bases for J; bases not matched to a gene: 6. From germline, CDR1 is MNHEY and CDR2 SMNVEV (reference sequence). The DNA of the CDR3 is TGTGCCAGCAAAAGGCTAGCGGGAGGGGATGAGCAGTTCTTC. This translates into CASKRLAGGDEQFF.

The chain recombines TRBV29-1 with TRBJ2-7; 8 nucleotides align to TRBD2. CDR1 and CDR2 from the germline V gene are SQVTM and ANQGSEA. The CDR3 totals 19 residues. After removal of 0 bases from V and 3 bases from J, the junction contained 19 bases not matched to a gene. The CDR3 DNA reads as TGCAGCGTTGAAGAGGGGCAAGCGGGAGCGGGCTTTATTAACTACGAGCAGTACTTC. Translated, it gives CSVEEGQAGAGFINYEQYF.

The chain carries TRBV28 and TRBJ1-1, with 8 nucleotides matching TRBD1. The ends lost 6 bases at V and 0 bases at J; junction bases unmatched: 6. Germline CDR1 reads MDHEN; CDR2 reads SYDVKM. The CDR3 is made up of 15 amino acids. The DNA for the CDR3 is TGTGCCAGCAGGTCGGACAGGGCGTTGAACACTGAAGCTTTCTTT. Translated: CASRSDRALNTEAFF.

The CDR3 is CASSDQRRKNGYTF. The CDR3 coding sequence is TGCGCCAGCAGTGACCAGAGACGGAAGAATGGCTACACCTTC. V and J are TRBV23-1 and TRBJ1-2; D gene unclear. TRBV23-1 has ORF status, its function being uncertain. The CDR3 is 14 residues long. The V end lost 5 bases, the J end lost 6 bases, and 16 bases lay between the germline ends.

The chain uses TRBV27 and TRBJ1-1; D is uncertain. The ends were cut back, 5 bases at V and 1 base at J, with 11 bases in the middle. The CDR3 sequence is 14 residues long. Looked up from germline, CDR1 is MNHEY and CDR2 is SMNVEV (reference sequence). CDR3 DNA sequence: TGTGCCAGCAGTAAGACTCACTCGAACACTGAAGCTTTCTTT. The encoded protein is CASSKTHSNTEAFF.

This chain joins TRBV5-1 and TRBJ2-7; unclear D gene. The CDR3 covers 14 residues. Looked up from germline, CDR1 is SGHRS and CDR2 is YFSETQ. V lost 1 base, J lost 1 base, and 9 bases lay in between. CDR3 loop: CASSLLDRSYEQYF. DNA for the CDR3: TGCGCCAGCAGCTTGCTGGACCGATCCTACGAGCAGTACTTC.

The chain combines TRBV11-2 with TRBJ2-7, with 7 bases identical to TRBD1. The junction had 11 bases not matched to a gene; V was cut back by 5 bases and J by 7 bases. The CDR3 covers 14 residues. Germline CDR1 reads SGHAT; CDR2 reads FQNNGV. This chain's CDR3 is CASSIGTALGEQYF. The CDR3 DNA reads as TGTGCCAGCAGCATCGGGACAGCGCTGGGAGAGCAGTACTTC.

This clone was found a few times. The chain's CDR3 is CASSPTGFLNYGYTF. CDR3 nucleotides: TGTGCCAGCAGTCCGACAGGGTTCCTTAACTATGGCTACACCTTC. The chain links TRBV27 to TRBJ1-2; 7 bases line up with TRBD1. Germline CDR1 MNHEY, CDR2 SMNVEV (reference sequence). The CDR3 contains 15 residues. J was trimmed by 1 base and V by 5 bases; bases with no gene match: 7.

This rearrangement joins TRBV7-8 to TRBJ2-1, with 13 nucleotides matching TRBD2. V trimming: 6 bases; J trimming: 1 base; junction bases outside the gene matches: 12. Germline CDR1 reads SGHVS; CDR2 reads FQNEAQ. The CDR3 totals 19 residues. CDR3 nucleotide sequence: TGTGCCAGCAGACCAAGACTAGCGGGAGGTAGGCAGTCCTACAATGAGCAGTTCTTC. Encoded protein: CASRPRLAGGRQSYNEQFF.

J is TRBJ2-7 and V is TRBV7-9; D perhaps matches TRBD2 (5 bases). The germline V gene has CDR1 SEHNR and CDR2 FQNEAQ (reference sequence). V was pared by 2 bases and J by 3 bases, with 14 bases between. This CDR3 comprises 15 residues. CDR3 nucleotide sequence: TGTGCCAGCAGCTTAAGCTCTAGCCCACTCTACGAGCAGTACTTC. Translation: CASSLSSSPLYEQYF.

This clone was observed once. The chain employs TRBV5-4 and TRBJ2-4; D is unresolved. CDR1 is SGHNT, CDR2 YYREEE, per germline (reference sequence). The CDR3 consists of 14 residues. Trimming removed 4 bases at V and 8 bases at J, with 16 bases between. The CDR3: CASSQTDTSDIQYF. As DNA, the CDR3 is TGTGCCAGCAGCCAAACAGATACCAGTGACATTCAGTACTTC.

In this sample, this clone turned up a few times. J is TRBJ2-7 and V is TRBV19; 7 bases agree with TRBD2. CDR3 size: 13 residues. The trim removed 3 bases at V and 2 bases at J, leaving 1 base unmatched. Germline-derived CDR1 and CDR2 are LNHDA and SQIVND (reference sequence). The CDR3 DNA sequence: TGTGCCAGTAGTATTGGGGGGGCCTACGAGCAGTACTTC. Translated, it gives CASSIGGAYEQYF.

The gene calls are TRBV29-1 and TRBJ1-3, with 8 bases identical to TRBD1. Per germline, CDR1 SQVTM and CDR2 ANQGSEA. V was clipped by 4 bases and J by 3 bases; unmatched bases: 5. This CDR3 is built from 14 residues. CDR3 nucleotides: TGCAGCGTTGCAGGGGGCAAGGGTGGAAACACCATATATTTT. Translating gives CSVAGGKGGNTIYF.

Written as DNA, the CDR3 is TGTGCCAGTAGTATGCAGGTAGCGGACCTCACAGATACGCAGTATTTT. Translating gives CASSMQVADLTDTQYF. The chain employs TRBV19 and TRBJ2-3; D is possibly TRBD2 (6 bases). The CDR3 covers 16 residues. The germline V gene has CDR1 LNHDA and CDR2 SQIVND (reference sequence). The germline V and J ends were trimmed by 3 bases and 2 bases, with 15 bases remaining between them.